Listed here is a single T cell receptor beta chain. The data originate from a study of blood T cell repertoires in COVID-19. Looking at the study overall: COVID-19 samples from acute and convalescent phases originated in the United States, Italy and Spain. PBMCs, B-cell-depleted T cells, or T cells provided the cDNA or gDNA that made up the material.

As processed by the authors: Counts of nucleated cells, estimated from reference gene primer amplification, were obtained. Data came from immunoSEQ multiplex PCR; TCRdb stores just in-frame clones and leaves some out. V and J calls and clone size come straight from that table; D and trimming were deduced from the DNA. The data show over 200,000 clones, more than 70% seen once. Sequencing used peripheral blood. This clonotype was sampled from a man older than 75 with acute or convalescent COVID-19.

The CDR3 sequence: CASSGQGSSGNTIYF. CDR3 coding DNA: TGTGCCAGTAGCGGACAGGGGAGCTCTGGAAACACCATATATTTT. The chain uses TRBV19 and TRBJ1-3, with TRBD1 identical over 9 bases. The CDR3 loop spans 15 amino acids. Losses at the gene ends were 6 bases for V and 0 bases for J; bases not matched to a gene: 3. Germline CDR1 reads LNHDA; CDR2 reads SQIVND (reference sequence).